This TCR beta chain emerged from a study of blood T cell repertoires in COVID-19. Study summary: Whether acute or convalescent, the COVID-19 samples came from the United States, Italy and Spain.

Sequenced by immunoSEQ multiplex PCR; TCRdb stores in-frame clones only, minus some. The top ten hold about 8.9% of the sample, which has about 210,000 clones, 65% to 90% seen once. The V end lost 2 bases, the J end lost 4 bases, and 18 bases lay between the germline ends. There are 17 residues in the CDR3. Germline CDR1 LGHNT, CDR2 FRNRAP. The sequence was collected from a woman aged 45-65 years with acute COVID-19. V is TRBV12-5 and J is TRBJ1-3, with D perhaps matching TRBD1 (6 bases). The sample was PBMCs or T cells enriched from blood (not recorded which). The CDR3 DNA is TGTGCTAGTGGTTTGCCACCATCCCAAAGGGGGGGAAACACCATATATTTT. Its protein product is CASGLPPSQRGGNTIYF. Full variable domain (outside the CDR3, taken from reference TRBV12-5 and TRBJ1-3): DARVTQTPRHKVTEMGQEVTMRCQPILGHNTVFWYRQTMMQGLELLAYFRNRAPLDDSGMPKDRFSAEMPDATLATLKIQPSEPRDSAVYFCASGLPPSQRGGNTIYFGEGSWLTVV.